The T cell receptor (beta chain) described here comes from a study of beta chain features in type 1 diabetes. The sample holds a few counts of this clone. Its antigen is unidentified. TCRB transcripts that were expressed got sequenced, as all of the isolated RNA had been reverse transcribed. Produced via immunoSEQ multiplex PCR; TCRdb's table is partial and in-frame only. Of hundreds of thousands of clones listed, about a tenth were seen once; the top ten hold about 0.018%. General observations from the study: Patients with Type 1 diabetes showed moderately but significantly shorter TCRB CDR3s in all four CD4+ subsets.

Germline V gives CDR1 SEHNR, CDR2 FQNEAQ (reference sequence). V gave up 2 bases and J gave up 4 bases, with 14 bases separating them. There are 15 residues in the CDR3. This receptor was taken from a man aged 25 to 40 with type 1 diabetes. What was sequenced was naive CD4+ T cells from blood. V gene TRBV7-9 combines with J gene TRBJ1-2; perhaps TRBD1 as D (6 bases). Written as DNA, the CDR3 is TGTGCCAGCAGCTTAACCCCTGGGACAATCTATGGCTACACCTTC. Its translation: CASSLTPGTIYGYTF.